This T cell receptor beta chain was identified in a study of early T cells in non-severe SARS-CoV-2 infection. This clonotype was picked up a small number of times. TCRdb re-derived calls from the 5' RACE reads in MiXCR, one entry per CDR3 protein. The table lists about 77,000 distinct CDR3 sequences, roughly a sixth of them singletons. The source of this sequence is an adult who was a healthcare worker with PCR-confirmed SARS-CoV-2 infection or an uninfected control (not recorded which). The sequenced sample consisted of whole blood.

The CDR3 protein is CASSLVRITDTQYF. CDR3 nucleotide sequence: TGCGCCAGCAGCTTAGTTAGAATCACAGATACGCAGTATTTT. The V and J genes are TRBV5-1 and TRBJ2-3; D unclear. Per germline, CDR1 SGHRS and CDR2 YFSETQ. The CDR3 has 14 residues. Trimming left V 2 bases short and J 2 bases short, with 9 bases between.